This is a list of T cell receptor beta chains from one sample in a study of cytomegalovirus exposure and HLA in healthy donors. Assay used: immunoSEQ multiplex PCR; TCRdb lists only in-frame clones, some missing. The sample has 150,000 to 200,000 clones, around four fifths seen once. Material: PBMCs. Receptors originate from a woman in her thirties or forties in good health and CMV-seronegative. Each CDR3 is given with its conserved first and last residue. A D gene is named only where the DNA matches it firmly. The size entry is marked missing in some rows and otherwise reads once, few, many or a size class.

d_gene: .; v_gene: TRBV5-1; abundance: once; j_gene: TRBJ1-1; len: 12; CDR3nt: TGCGCCAGCAGCTTGGAGGGGCAGGGAGCTTTCTTT; CDR3aa: CASSLEGQGAFF
d_gene: .; v_gene: TRBV19; abundance: .; j_gene: TRBJ1-1; len: 17; CDR3nt: TGTGCCAGTAGTACGGCGGCCAGGGATTGGATGAACACTGAAGCTTTCTTT; CDR3aa: CASSTAARDWMNTEAFF
d_gene: TRBD2; v_gene: TRBV5-1; abundance: few; j_gene: TRBJ2-3; len: 14; CDR3nt: TGCGCCAGCAGCCTGGGGAGGGCCACAGATACGCAGTATTTT; CDR3aa: CASSLGRATDTQYF
d_gene: .; v_gene: TRBV5-4; abundance: .; j_gene: TRBJ2-5; len: 12; CDR3nt: TGTGCCAGCAGCTTGGACGGAGAGACCCAGTACTTC; CDR3aa: CASSLDGETQYF
d_gene: .; v_gene: TRBV9; abundance: .; j_gene: TRBJ2-3; len: 14; CDR3nt: TGTGCCAGCGGAACAGGCCCTAGCACAGATACGCAGTATTTT; CDR3aa: CASGTGPSTDTQYF
d_gene: TRBD1; v_gene: TRBV4-2; abundance: .; j_gene: TRBJ1-2; len: 16; CDR3nt: TGTGCCAGCAGCCAACTGGACAGGGTAAGATCGGATGGCTACACCTTC; CDR3aa: CASSQLDRVRSDGYTF
d_gene: .; v_gene: TRBV18; abundance: .; j_gene: TRBJ1-2; len: 12; CDR3nt: TGTGCCAGCTCACCTAACAGGGATGGCTACACCTTC; CDR3aa: CASSPNRDGYTF
d_gene: TRBD1; v_gene: TRBV7-9; abundance: once; j_gene: TRBJ2-2; len: 16; CDR3nt: TGTGCCAGCAGCTTGACAGGGAGCTCTAACACCGGGGAGCTGTTTTTT; CDR3aa: CASSLTGSSNTGELFF
d_gene: .; v_gene: TRBV9; abundance: .; j_gene: TRBJ2-7; len: 15; CDR3nt: TGTGCCAGCACCCTAGGGAGTAGCGGTAACTACGAGCAGTACTTC; CDR3aa: CASTLGSSGNYEQYF
d_gene: TRBD2; v_gene: TRBV29-1; abundance: .; j_gene: TRBJ2-1; len: 14; CDR3nt: TGCAGCACTAGCGGCAGAGGACTTCTCAATGAGCAGTTCTTC; CDR3aa: CSTSGRGLLNEQFF
d_gene: TRBD2; v_gene: TRBV4-1; abundance: .; j_gene: TRBJ2-1; len: 16; CDR3nt: TGCGCCAGCAGCCAAGAGGGGACTAGCGGGAGTTTTCGGCAGTTCTTC; CDR3aa: CASSQEGTSGSFRQFF
d_gene: .; v_gene: TRBV5-4; abundance: .; j_gene: TRBJ1-4; len: 14; CDR3nt: TGTGCCAGCACCACCTGGGGAGGTTGGGAAAAACTGTTTTTT; CDR3aa: CASTTWGGWEKLFF
d_gene: .; v_gene: TRBV5-1; abundance: few; j_gene: TRBJ2-3; len: 14; CDR3nt: TGCGCCAGCAGCGGGGCAGCGAACACAGATACGCAGTATTTT; CDR3aa: CASSGAANTDTQYF
d_gene: TRBD1; v_gene: TRBV7-8; abundance: .; j_gene: TRBJ1-4; len: 14; CDR3nt: TGTGCCAGCAGGTTGGGACAGTCTAATGAAAAACTGTTTTTT; CDR3aa: CASRLGQSNEKLFF
d_gene: .; v_gene: TRBV18; abundance: .; j_gene: TRBJ1-1; len: 14; CDR3nt: TGTGCCAGCTCCCCCTCGAACTCGAACACTGAAGCTTTCTTT; CDR3aa: CASSPSNSNTEAFF
d_gene: .; v_gene: TRBV27; abundance: few; j_gene: TRBJ2-7; len: 12; CDR3nt: TGTGCCAGCAGTGCCCTCGGGTACGAGCAGTACTTC; CDR3aa: CASSALGYEQYF
d_gene: .; v_gene: TRBV6-1; abundance: once; j_gene: TRBJ2-1; len: 15; CDR3nt: TGTGCCAGCAGTGAAGACAGACCCACCTACAATGAGCAGTTCTTC; CDR3aa: CASSEDRPTYNEQFF
d_gene: TRBD2; v_gene: TRBV9; abundance: .; j_gene: TRBJ2-5; len: 17; CDR3nt: TGTGCCAGCAGCCTCGGGACTAGCGGGAGGGCTCAAGAGACCCAGTACTTC; CDR3aa: CASSLGTSGRAQETQYF
d_gene: .; v_gene: TRBV6-5; abundance: .; j_gene: TRBJ1-5; len: 15; CDR3nt: TGTGCCAGCAGTTATAGCCAGAGAGGCAATCAGCCCCAGCATTTT; CDR3aa: CASSYSQRGNQPQHF
d_gene: .; v_gene: TRBV2; abundance: .; j_gene: TRBJ1-2; len: 13; CDR3nt: TGTGCCAGCAGTGTGGACAGCGACTATGGCTACACCTTC; CDR3aa: CASSVDSDYGYTF
d_gene: .; v_gene: TRBV13; abundance: .; j_gene: TRBJ1-1; len: 15; CDR3nt: TGTGCCAGCACCTTCACAGGTGCTTGGGACACTGAAGCTTTCTTT; CDR3aa: CASTFTGAWDTEAFF
d_gene: .; v_gene: TRBV11-1; abundance: once; j_gene: TRBJ2-6; len: 13; CDR3nt: TGTGCCAGCAGCTCCGAGAGGGCCAACGTCCTGACTTTC; CDR3aa: CASSSERANVLTF
d_gene: .; v_gene: TRBV19; abundance: .; j_gene: TRBJ2-1; len: 14; CDR3nt: TGTGCCAGTAGTAAAGATCTGGGGCTAGGTGAGCAGTTCTTC; CDR3aa: CASSKDLGLGEQFF
d_gene: .; v_gene: TRBV11-3; abundance: .; j_gene: TRBJ1-3; len: 15; CDR3nt: TGTGCCAGCAGCTTAGGCTCCGGTGCTGGAAACACCATATATTTT; CDR3aa: CASSLGSGAGNTIYF
d_gene: .; v_gene: TRBV4-2; abundance: many; j_gene: TRBJ2-2; len: 13; CDR3nt: TGTGCCAGCGGAGGGGAACACACCGGGGAGCTGTTTTTT; CDR3aa: CASGGEHTGELFF
d_gene: .; v_gene: TRBV7-2; abundance: .; j_gene: TRBJ2-5; len: 13; CDR3nt: TGTGCCAGCAGTCCTATCAGGCAAGAGACCCAGTACTTC; CDR3aa: CASSPIRQETQYF
d_gene: TRBD2; v_gene: TRBV7-9; abundance: .; j_gene: TRBJ2-1; len: 16; CDR3nt: TGTGCCAGCAGCCCAACTGGACTAGGGTCCTACAATGAGCAGTTCTTC; CDR3aa: CASSPTGLGSYNEQFF
d_gene: .; v_gene: TRBV4-3; abundance: .; j_gene: TRBJ2-7; len: 16; CDR3nt: TGCGCCAGCAGCCAAGTTTCAGGATCGAGCTCCTACGAGCAGTACTTC; CDR3aa: CASSQVSGSSSYEQYF
d_gene: .; v_gene: TRBV7-3; abundance: .; j_gene: TRBJ2-7; len: 14; CDR3nt: TGTGCCAGCAGCTTCTTTGGAGGGACCTACGAGCAGTACTTC; CDR3aa: CASSFFGGTYEQYF
d_gene: TRBD2; v_gene: TRBV7-2; abundance: .; j_gene: TRBJ2-7; len: 14; CDR3nt: TGTGCCAGCAGCTTAGGACTAGCTTACTACGAGCAGTACTTC; CDR3aa: CASSLGLAYYEQYF
d_gene: .; v_gene: TRBV7-7; abundance: .; j_gene: TRBJ2-5; len: 13; CDR3nt: TGTGCCAGCAGCTTAAGAGCGGGAGAGACCCAGTACTTC; CDR3aa: CASSLRAGETQYF
d_gene: TRBD2; v_gene: TRBV5-1; abundance: .; j_gene: TRBJ2-3; len: 18; CDR3nt: TGCGCCAGCAGCTTTATTACTAGCGGGGATCTAAGCACAGATACGCAGTATTTT; CDR3aa: CASSFITSGDLSTDTQYF
d_gene: .; v_gene: TRBV30; abundance: .; j_gene: TRBJ1-1; len: 15; CDR3nt: TGTGCCTGGAGCCCAATTACCGGGCAGGGAGGTGAAGCTTTCTTT; CDR3aa: CAWSPITGQGGEAFF
d_gene: TRBD1; v_gene: TRBV14; abundance: few; j_gene: TRBJ1-1; len: 18; CDR3nt: TGTGCCAGCAGCCAAGTTCGGACAGGGGCTGCCATGAACACTGAAGCTTTCTTT; CDR3aa: CASSQVRTGAAMNTEAFF
d_gene: .; v_gene: TRBV6-5; abundance: .; j_gene: TRBJ2-1; len: 15; CDR3nt: TGTGCCAGCACCAGGCGGGATTGGGTCCACAATGAGCAGTTCTTC; CDR3aa: CASTRRDWVHNEQFF
d_gene: TRBD1; v_gene: TRBV11-2; abundance: .; j_gene: TRBJ1-4; len: 13; CDR3nt: TGTGCCAGCAGCTTGGACAGGAATGAAAAACTGTTTTTT; CDR3aa: CASSLDRNEKLFF
d_gene: TRBD1; v_gene: TRBV13; abundance: .; j_gene: TRBJ1-1; len: 14; CDR3nt: TGTGCCAGCAGCTGGGACAGGGCGAACACTGAAGCTTTCTTT; CDR3aa: CASSWDRANTEAFF
d_gene: .; v_gene: TRBV25-1; abundance: once; j_gene: TRBJ2-7; len: 15; CDR3nt: TGTGCCAGCAGTGAAGAGGGCACTCGCTCCTACGAGCAGTACTTC; CDR3aa: CASSEEGTRSYEQYF
d_gene: .; v_gene: TRBV29-1; abundance: .; j_gene: TRBJ1-3; len: 12; CDR3nt: TGCAGCGTTCGTTCTACTGGAAACACCATATATTTT; CDR3aa: CSVRSTGNTIYF
d_gene: TRBD2; v_gene: TRBV15; abundance: .; j_gene: TRBJ2-6; len: 16; CDR3nt: TGTGCCACCAGAGGGACTGCGCGGGGGTGGGCCAACGTCCTGACTTTC; CDR3aa: CATRGTARGWANVLTF
d_gene: .; v_gene: TRBV7-9; abundance: .; j_gene: TRBJ1-2; len: 11; CDR3nt: TGTGCCAGCAGCTCGGGGGATGGCTACACCTTC; CDR3aa: CASSSGDGYTF
d_gene: .; v_gene: TRBV15; abundance: .; j_gene: TRBJ2-3; len: 15; CDR3nt: TGTGCCACCAGCAGAGATCTTCCCCGGACAGATACGCAGTATTTT; CDR3aa: CATSRDLPRTDTQYF
d_gene: .; v_gene: TRBV7-6; abundance: .; j_gene: TRBJ1-4; len: 13; CDR3nt: TGTGCCAGCAGCCGCGGGCAGAATGAAAAACTGTTTTTT; CDR3aa: CASSRGQNEKLFF
d_gene: TRBD2; v_gene: TRBV11-2; abundance: .; j_gene: TRBJ2-1; len: 12; CDR3nt: TGTGCCAGCAGCTTAGGCGGGAGGGATTGGTTCTTC; CDR3aa: CASSLGGRDWFF